These 5 T cell receptor beta chains were sequenced from one sample in a study of technical replicates of blood from several donors. The data were produced by immunoSEQ multiplex PCR, yet TCRdb's version contains in-frame clones alone and is incomplete. The repertoire holds some 94,000 clones, approximately 95% seen once, with about 0.35% in the top ten. The sample consisted of T cells isolated from PBMCs. These receptors came from a human donor in good health.

The chain combines TRBV2 with TRBJ2-1; 8 bases map to TRBD2. V trimming: 4 bases; J trimming: 10 bases; junction bases outside the gene matches: 18. The germline V gene encodes CDR1 SNHLY and CDR2 FYNNEI. The CDR3 is 17 amino acids. The CDR3 bases are TGTGCCAGCAGTGTATCGCGGCTAGCGGGCCTCTACGGGGAGCAGTTCTTC. Translating gives CASSVSRLAGLYGEQFF.

This chain uses TRBV7-3 with TRBJ1-2, with 8 bases aligning to TRBD1. CDR1 SGHTA and CDR2 FQGTGA come from the germline V gene. This CDR3 is 15 amino acids long. The ends lost 3 bases at V and 4 bases at J; junction bases unmatched: 7. The DNA for the CDR3 is TGTGCCAGCAGCTTTTGGGGTGACAGGGGCTATGGCTACACCTTC. This translates into CASSFWGDRGYGYTF.

The chain uses TRBV7-9 and TRBJ2-2; D is uncertain. The CDR3 has 12 residues. Trimming cost V 7 bases and J 6 bases, with 9 bases left between them. Germline CDR1 and CDR2: SEHNR and FQNEAQ (reference sequence). The CDR3 bases are TGTGCCAGCACCAGAAGTCCCGGGGAGCTGTTTTTT. Its translation: CASTRSPGELFF.

The chain carries TRBV5-4 and TRBJ2-7; D is undetermined. Germline CDR1 SGHNT, CDR2 YYREEE (reference sequence). With 2 bases removed from V and 3 bases from J, the gap between germline ends came to 9 bases. The CDR3 length is 13 residues. CDR3 nucleotides: TGTGCCAGCAGCTTTATCACGAGCTACGAGCAGTACTTC. It encodes CASSFITSYEQYF. The full variable domain, its missing parts supplied by reference TRBV5-4 and TRBJ2-7, is ETGVTQSPTHLIKTRGQQVTLRCSSQSGHNTVSWYQQALGQGPQFIFQYYREEENGRGNFPPRFSGLQFPNYSSELNVNALELDDSALYLCASSFITSYEQYFGPGTRLTVT.

The V gene is TRBV6-5, the J gene TRBJ2-7; 9 bases align to TRBD2. The germline V gene has CDR1 MNHEY and CDR2 SVGAGI. J lost 3 bases, V lost 5 bases, and 2 bases had no gene match. The CDR3 is made up of 13 amino acids. The CDR3 reads CASSRSGGYEQYF. The DNA of the CDR3 is TGTGCCAGCAGTCGTAGCGGGGGCTACGAGCAGTACTTC.